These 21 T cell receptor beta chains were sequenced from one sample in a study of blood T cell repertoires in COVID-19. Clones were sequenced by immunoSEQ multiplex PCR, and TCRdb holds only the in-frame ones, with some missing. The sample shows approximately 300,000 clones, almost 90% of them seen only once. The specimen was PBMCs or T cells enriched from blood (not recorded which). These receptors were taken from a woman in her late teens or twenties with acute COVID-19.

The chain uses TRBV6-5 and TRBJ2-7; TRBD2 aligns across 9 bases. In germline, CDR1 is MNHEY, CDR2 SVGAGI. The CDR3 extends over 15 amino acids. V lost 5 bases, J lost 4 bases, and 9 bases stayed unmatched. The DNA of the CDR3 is TGTGCCAGCAGTAACTTGCGGGAGGGAATATACGAGCAGTACTTC. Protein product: CASSNLREGIYEQYF.

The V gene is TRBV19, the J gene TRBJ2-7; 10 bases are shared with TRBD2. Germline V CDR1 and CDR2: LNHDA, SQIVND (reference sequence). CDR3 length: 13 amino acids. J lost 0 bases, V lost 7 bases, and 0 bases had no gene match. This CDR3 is CASKREGSYEQYF. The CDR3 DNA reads TGTGCCAGTAAGCGGGAGGGCTCCTACGAGCAGTACTTC.

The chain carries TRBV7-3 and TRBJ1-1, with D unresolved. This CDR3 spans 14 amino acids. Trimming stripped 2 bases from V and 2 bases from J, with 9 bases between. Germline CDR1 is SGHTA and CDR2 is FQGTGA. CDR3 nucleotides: TGTGCCAGCAGCTTAGGAGACGGAAACACTGAAGCTTTCTTT. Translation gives CASSLGDGNTEAFF.

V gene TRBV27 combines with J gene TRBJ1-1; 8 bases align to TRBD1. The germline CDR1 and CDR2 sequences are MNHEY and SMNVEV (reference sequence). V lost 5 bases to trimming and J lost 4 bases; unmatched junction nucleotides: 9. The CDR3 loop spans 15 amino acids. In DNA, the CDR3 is TGTGCCAGCAGTACTGCCCAGGGGGCGAGCACTGAAGCTTTCTTT. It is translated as CASSTAQGASTEAFF.

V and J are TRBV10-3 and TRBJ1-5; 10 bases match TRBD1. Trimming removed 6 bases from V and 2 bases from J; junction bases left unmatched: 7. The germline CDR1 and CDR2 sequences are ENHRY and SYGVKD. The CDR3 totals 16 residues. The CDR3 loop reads CAISAGTGDGNQPQHF. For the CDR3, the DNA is TGTGCCATCAGCGCCGGGACAGGGGACGGCAATCAGCCCCAGCATTTT.

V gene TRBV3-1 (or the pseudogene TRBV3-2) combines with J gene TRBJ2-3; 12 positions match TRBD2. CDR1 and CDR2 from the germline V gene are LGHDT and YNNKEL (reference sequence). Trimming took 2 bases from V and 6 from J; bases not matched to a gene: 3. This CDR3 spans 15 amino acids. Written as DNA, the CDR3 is TGTGCCAGCAGCCAACGGACTAGCGGGAAGGATACGCAGTATTTT. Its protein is CASSQRTSGKDTQYF.

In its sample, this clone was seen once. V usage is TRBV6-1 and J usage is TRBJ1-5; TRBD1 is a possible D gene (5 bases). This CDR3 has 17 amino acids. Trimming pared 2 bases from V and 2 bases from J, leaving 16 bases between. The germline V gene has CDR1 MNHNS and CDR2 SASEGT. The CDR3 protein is CASSENAFTGGNQPQHF. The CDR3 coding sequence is TGTGCCAGCAGTGAAAACGCCTTTACAGGCGGCAATCAGCCCCAGCATTTT.

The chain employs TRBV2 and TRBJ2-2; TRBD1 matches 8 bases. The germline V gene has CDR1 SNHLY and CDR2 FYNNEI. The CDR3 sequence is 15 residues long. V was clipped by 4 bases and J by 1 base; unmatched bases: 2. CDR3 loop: CASSATGENTGELFF. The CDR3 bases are TGTGCCAGCAGTGCGACAGGGGAGAACACCGGGGAGCTGTTTTTT.

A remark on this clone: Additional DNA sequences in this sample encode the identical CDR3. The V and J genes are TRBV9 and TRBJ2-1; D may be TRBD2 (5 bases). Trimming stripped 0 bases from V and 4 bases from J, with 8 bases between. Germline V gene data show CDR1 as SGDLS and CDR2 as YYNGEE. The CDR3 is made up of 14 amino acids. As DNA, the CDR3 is TGTGCCAGCAGCGTAGGAGGACTTTACAATGAGCAGTTCTTC. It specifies CASSVGGLYNEQFF.

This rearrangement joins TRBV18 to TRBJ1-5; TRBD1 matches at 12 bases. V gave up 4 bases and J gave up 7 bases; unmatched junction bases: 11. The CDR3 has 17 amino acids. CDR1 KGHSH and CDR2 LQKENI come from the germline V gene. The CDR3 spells CASSLEPRDRGPQPQHF. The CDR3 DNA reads TGTGCCAGCTCACTTGAGCCTCGGGACAGGGGGCCCCAGCCCCAGCATTTT. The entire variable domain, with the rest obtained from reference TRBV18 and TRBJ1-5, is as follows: NAGVMQNPRHLVRRRGQEARLRCSPMKGHSHVYWYRQLPEEGLKFMVYLQKENIIDESGMPKERFSAEFPKEGPSILRIQQVVRGDSAAYFCASSLEPRDRGPQPQHFGDGTRLSIL.

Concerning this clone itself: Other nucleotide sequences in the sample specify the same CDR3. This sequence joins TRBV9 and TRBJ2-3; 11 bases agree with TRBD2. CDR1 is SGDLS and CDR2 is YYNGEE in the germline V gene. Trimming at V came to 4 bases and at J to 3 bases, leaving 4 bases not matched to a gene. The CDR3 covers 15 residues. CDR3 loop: CASSPRTSGTDTQYF. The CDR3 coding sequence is TGTGCCAGCAGCCCCCGGACTAGCGGGACAGATACGCAGTATTTT.

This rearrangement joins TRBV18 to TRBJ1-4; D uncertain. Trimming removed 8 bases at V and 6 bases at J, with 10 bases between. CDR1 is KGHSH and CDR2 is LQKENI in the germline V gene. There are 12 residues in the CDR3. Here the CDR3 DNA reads TGTGCCAGCCGACGGAGGGATGAAAAACTGTTTTTT. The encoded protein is CASRRRDEKLFF.

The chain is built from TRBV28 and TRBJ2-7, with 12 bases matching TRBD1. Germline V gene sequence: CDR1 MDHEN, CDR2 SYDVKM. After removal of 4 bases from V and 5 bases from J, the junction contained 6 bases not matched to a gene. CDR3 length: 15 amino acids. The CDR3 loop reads CASSSTGTGGDEQYF. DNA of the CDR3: TGTGCCAGCAGTTCCACCGGGACAGGGGGCGACGAGCAGTACTTC. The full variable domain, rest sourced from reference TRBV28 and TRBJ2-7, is DVKVTQSSRYLVKRTGEKVFLECVQDMDHENMFWYRQDPGLGLRLIYFSYDVKMKEKGDIPEGYSVSREKKERFSLILESASTNQTSMYLCASSSTGTGGDEQYFGPGTRLTVT.

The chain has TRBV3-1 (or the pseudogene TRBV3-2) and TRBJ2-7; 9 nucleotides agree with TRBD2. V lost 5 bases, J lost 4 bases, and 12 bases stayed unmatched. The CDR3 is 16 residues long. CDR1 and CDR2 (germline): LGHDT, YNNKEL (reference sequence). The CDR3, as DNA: TGTGCCAGCAGCGGACTGAGGCGGGAGGGCCATTACGAGCAGTACTTC. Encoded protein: CASSGLRREGHYEQYF.

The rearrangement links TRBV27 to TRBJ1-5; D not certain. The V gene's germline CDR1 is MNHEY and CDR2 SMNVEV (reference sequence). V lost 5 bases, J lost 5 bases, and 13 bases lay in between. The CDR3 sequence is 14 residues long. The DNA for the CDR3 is TGTGCCAGCAGTCCCGGGTCGGAATATCAGCCCCAGCATTTT. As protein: CASSPGSEYQPQHF.

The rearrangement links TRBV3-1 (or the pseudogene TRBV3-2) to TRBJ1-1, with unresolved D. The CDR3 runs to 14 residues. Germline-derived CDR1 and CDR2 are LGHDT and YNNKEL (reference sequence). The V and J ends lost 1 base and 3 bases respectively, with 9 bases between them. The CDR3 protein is CASSQASGYTEAFF. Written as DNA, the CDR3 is TGTGCCAGCAGCCAAGCTTCAGGCTACACTGAAGCTTTCTTT.

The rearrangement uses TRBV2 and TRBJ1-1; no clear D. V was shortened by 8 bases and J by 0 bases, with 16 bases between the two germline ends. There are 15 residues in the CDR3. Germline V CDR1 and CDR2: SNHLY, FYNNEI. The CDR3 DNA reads TGTGCCAGCTTAGCCCTTGCTCGGTTGAACACTGAAGCTTTCTTT. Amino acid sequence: CASLALARLNTEAFF. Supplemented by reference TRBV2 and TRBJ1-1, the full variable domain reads EPEVTQTPSHQVTQMGQEVILRCVPISNHLYFYWYRQILGQKVEFLVSFYNNEISEKSEIFDDQFSVERPDGSNFTLKIRSTKLEDSAMYFCASLALARLNTEAFFGQGTRLTVV.

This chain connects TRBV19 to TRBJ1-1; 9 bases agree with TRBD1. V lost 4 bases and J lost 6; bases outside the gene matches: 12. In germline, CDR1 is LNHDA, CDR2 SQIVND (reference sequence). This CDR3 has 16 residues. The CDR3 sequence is CASSTVGGQGGAEAFF. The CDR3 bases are TGTGCCAGTAGTACCGTTGGGGGACAGGGAGGCGCTGAAGCTTTCTTT.

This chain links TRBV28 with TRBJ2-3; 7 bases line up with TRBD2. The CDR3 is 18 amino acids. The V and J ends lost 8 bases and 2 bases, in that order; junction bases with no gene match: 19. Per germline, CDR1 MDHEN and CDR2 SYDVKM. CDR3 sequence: CASRREGPFNWLTDTQYF. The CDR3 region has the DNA TGTGCCAGCCGGAGGGAGGGCCCATTCAATTGGCTCACAGATACGCAGTATTTT.

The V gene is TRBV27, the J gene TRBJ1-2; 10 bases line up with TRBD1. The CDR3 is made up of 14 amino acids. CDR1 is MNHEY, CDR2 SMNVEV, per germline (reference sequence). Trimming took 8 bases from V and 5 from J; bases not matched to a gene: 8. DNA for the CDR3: TGTGCCAGCGTCCGGGACAGGGGAAGGTATGGCTACACCTTC. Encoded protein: CASVRDRGRYGYTF.

CDR3 protein: CASSYGTVAKNIQYF. The CDR3 DNA sequence: TGTGCCAGCAGTTACGGGACAGTAGCCAAAAACATTCAGTACTTC. The rearrangement joins TRBV6-2 or TRBV6-3 to TRBJ2-4; 7 bases map to TRBD1. This CDR3 comprises 15 residues. CDR1 and CDR2 from the germline V gene are MNHEY and SVGEGT. Trimming took 2 bases from V and 0 from J; bases not matched to a gene: 1.